Listed below are T cell receptor beta chains from one sample, sequenced in a study of blood T cells in healthy people across ages. Each CDR3 protein gets one entry after TCRdb re-called the 5' RACE reads with MiXCR. The sample contains approximately 800,000 distinct CDR3 sequences, 20% to 25% of which appear only once. These data were also reused for a study on T cells of mothers and their children.

Sequencing used blood. These receptors all come from a boy younger than 18 in good health. Each CDR3 is given with its conserved first and last residue. The order of the fields is clone size, D gene, J gene, V gene, CDR3 protein, CDR3 DNA. The D gene is left open where the match is weak. Rows may omit the clone size; those that give it use once, few, many or a size class.

>few|TRBD1|TRBJ1-1|TRBV6-5
CASSKGALGEAFF
TGTGCCAGCAGTAAGGGGGCATTGGGTGAGGCTTTCTTT
>few|TRBD1|TRBJ2-2|TRBV20-1
CSANNLGTGGTGELFF
TGCAGTGCCAACAATCTCGGGACAGGAGGGACCGGGGAGCTGTTTTTT
>.|TRBD2|TRBJ2-3|TRBV28
CASSHIAGGMTSIGTQYF
TGTGCCAGCAGTCACATAGCGGGGGGAATGACTAGCATAGGTACGCAGTATTTT
>.|TRBD1|TRBJ1-5|TRBV20-1
CSASIGGELNNQPQHF
TGCAGTGCTAGTATAGGGGGCGAGTTAAACAATCAGCCCCAGCATTTT
>.|.|TRBJ1-2|TRBV3-1
CASSQGSFYGYTF
TGTGCCAGCAGCCAAGGCAGCTTCTATGGCTACACCTTC
>few|.|TRBJ1-4|TRBV9
CASSVAAGIKSEKLFF
TGTGCCAGCAGCGTAGCAGCCGGGATTAAAAGCGAAAAACTGTTTTTT
>few|.|TRBJ2-1|TRBV7-6
CASSLVRPGVFYNEQFF
TGTGCCAGCAGCTTAGTCCGGCCAGGCGTTTTTTACAATGAGCAGTTCTTC
>.|TRBD1|TRBJ2-7|TRBV27
CASSLGQGVQYF
TGTGCCAGCAGTCTGGGACAGGGAGTGCAGTACTTC
>few|TRBD2|TRBJ2-1|TRBV9
CASSATGTKDEQFF
TGTGCCAGCAGCGCCACCGGGACTAAGGATGAGCAGTTCTTC
>.|TRBD1|TRBJ2-7|TRBV29-1
CSVQTGIRYEQYF
TGCAGCGTCCAGACAGGGATACGCTACGAGCAGTACTTC
>.|.|TRBJ2-1|TRBV4-3
CASSQDFYNEQFF
TGCGCCAGCAGCCAAGATTTCTACAATGAGCAGTTCTTC
>few|.|TRBJ2-7|TRBV10-3
CAISENYEQYF
TGTGCCATCAGTGAGAACTACGAGCAGTACTTC
>few|TRBD2|TRBJ2-5|TRBV5-1
CASSWLTSGEETQYF
TGCGCCAGCAGCTGGCTGACTAGCGGGGAGGAGACCCAGTACTTC
>.|TRBD2|TRBJ2-5|TRBV29-1
CSGRLGTSAEETQYF
TGCAGCGGCCGTCTTGGGACTAGCGCAGAAGAGACCCAGTACTTC
>.|TRBD2|TRBJ2-5|TRBV7-9
CASSLGDQRGVLFF
TGTGCCAGCAGCTTAGGTGACCAGCGGGGGGTTCTGTTCTTC
>few|TRBD2|TRBJ2-5|TRBV20-1
CSARDSSGGLETQYF
TGCAGTGCTAGAGACAGTAGCGGGGGTTTAGAGACCCAGTACTTC
>.|.|TRBJ2-3|TRBV29-1
CSVGEDNTDTQYF
TGCAGCGTTGGCGAGGACAACACAGATACGCAGTATTTT
>.|.|TRBJ2-7|TRBV4-1
CASSPKTTGGYEQYF
TGCGCCAGCAGCCCCAAGACGACAGGAGGGTACGAGCAGTACTTC
>.|.|TRBJ1-5|TRBV6-1
CASSELGFGMQPQHF
TGTGCCAGCAGTGAATTGGGGTTCGGAATGCAGCCCCAGCATTTT
>few|TRBD2|TRBJ2-1|TRBV5-1
CASSLGLLAGGGEQFF
TGCGCCAGCAGCTTGGGTTTGCTAGCGGGAGGTGGTGAGCAGTTCTTC
>.|.|TRBJ2-3|TRBV24-1
CATSPGGGGNTDTQYF
TGTGCCACCAGTCCTGGAGGGGGGGGTAACACAGATACGCAGTATTTT
>.|.|TRBJ2-7|TRBV7-9
CASSLGSPVDEQYF
TGTGCCAGCAGCTTAGGCAGTCCGGTCGACGAGCAGTACTTC
>few|.|TRBJ2-5|TRBV10-2
CASSLTGLKETQYF
TGCGCCAGCAGTCTAACCGGACTCAAAGAGACCCAGTACTTC
>.|TRBD1|TRBJ2-7|TRBV7-3
CASSSHRLGQVESYEQYF
TGTGCCAGCAGCTCCCACCGCCTTGGACAGGTGGAATCCTACGAGCAGTACTTC
>few|.|TRBJ1-2|TRBV29-1
CSVWANYGYTF
TGCAGCGTTTGGGCCAACTATGGCTACACCTTC
>.|.|TRBJ1-4|TRBV6-6
CASSNQAGLDEKLFF
TGTGCCAGCAGTAACCAGGCAGGGTTGGATGAAAAACTGTTTTTT
>few|.|TRBJ2-4|TRBV3-1
CASSHEARGYKNIQYF
TGTGCCAGCAGCCATGAGGCGCGGGGTTACAAAAACATTCAGTACTTC
>.|TRBD1|TRBJ1-4|TRBV11-2
CASSLGTEHPTNEKLFF
TGTGCCAGCAGCCTCGGGACAGAGCATCCGACTAATGAAAAACTGTTTTTT
>few|.|TRBJ1-2|TRBV7-2
CASSEEGTYGYTF
TGTGCCAGCAGCGAAGAGGGGACGTATGGCTACACCTTC
>many|.|TRBJ2-7|TRBV5-1
CASSSGGYEQYF
TGTGCCAGCAGTTCCGGGGGCTACGAGCAGTACTTC
>few|.|TRBJ2-7|TRBV11-2
CVTGGYEQYF
TGTGTCACCGGCGGTTACGAGCAGTACTTC
>.|.|TRBJ1-4|TRBV7-9
CASSVDGGLFF
TGTGCCAGCAGCGTGGACGGGGGACTGTTTTTT
>few|.|TRBJ2-6|TRBV12-3/TRBV12-4
CASSYGLANVLTF
TGTGCCAGCAGTTACGGGTTGGCCAACGTCCTGACTTTC
>few|.|TRBJ2-7|TRBV28
CASSFYGAGASYEQYF
TGTGCCAGCAGTTTTTATGGGGCCGGGGCAAGCTACGAGCAGTACTTC
>few|TRBD2|TRBJ2-7|TRBV20-1
CSAGGGLGLYEQYF
TGCAGTGCTGGCGGGGGACTAGGTCTTTACGAGCAGTACTTC
>few|.|TRBJ2-5|TRBV11-3
CASRISGVETQYF
TGTGCCAGCAGAATCTCAGGGGTAGAGACCCAGTACTTC
>.|.|TRBJ2-5|TRBV7-6
CASSLAPERGQETQYF
TGTGCCAGCAGCTTAGCCCCGGAAAGGGGACAAGAGACCCAGTACTTC
>few|.|TRBJ2-2|TRBV12-3/TRBV12-4
CASSALYGGRDTGELFF
TGTGCCAGCAGTGCTCTTTACGGGGGTCGGGACACCGGGGAGCTGTTTTTT